The 22 T cell receptor beta chains in this list originate from one sample, sequenced in a study of cytomegalovirus exposure and HLA in healthy donors. Primers for the PCR totalled 60 Vbeta and 13 Jbeta. Some clones are missing from TCRdb's copy, which holds only in-frame ones; the method was immunoSEQ multiplex PCR. The profile covers some 130,000 clones, with 70% to 80% appearing a single time and less than 3.5% taken by the ten largest. Sequenced input: PBMCs. The receptors here all came from a human donor in good health.

The chain has TRBV27 and TRBJ1-5; D ambiguous. The germline V and J ends were trimmed by 5 bases and 5 bases, with 10 bases remaining between them. Germline CDR1 is MNHEY and CDR2 is SMNVEV (reference sequence). CDR3 size: 13 residues. The CDR3 nucleotides are TGTGCCAGCAGTAAAAGGGAGGATCAGCCCCAGCATTTT. Its translation: CASSKREDQPQHF.

The gene calls are TRBV9 and TRBJ2-3; 11 nucleotides line up with TRBD2. Trimming removed 2 bases from V and 3 bases from J; junction bases left unmatched: 5. The CDR3 spans 16 residues. Germline assignment: CDR1 SGDLS and CDR2 YYNGEE. The CDR3: CASSVSGGAGTDTQYF. The CDR3 bases are TGTGCCAGCAGCGTTAGCGGGGGGGCTGGGACAGATACGCAGTATTTT.

The chain employs TRBV27 and TRBJ2-7, with TRBD1 identical over 8 bases. Looked up from germline, CDR1 is MNHEY and CDR2 is SMNVEV (reference sequence). The junction had 8 bases not matched to a gene; V was cut back by 5 bases and J by 5 bases. This CDR3 contains 14 residues. The CDR3 region has the DNA TGTGCCAGCAGTCGACAGGGGATCGACGACGAGCAGTACTTC. Protein sequence: CASSRQGIDDEQYF.

DNA for the CDR3: TGTGCCAGCAGCTTATCGCCGGGACAGGGGTCGTCCGGGGAGCTGTTTTTT. Translated, it gives CASSLSPGQGSSGELFF. This chain uses TRBV7-9 with TRBJ2-2; TRBD1 agrees at 10 bases. V was clipped by 2 bases and J by 6 bases; unmatched bases: 9. Looked up from germline, CDR1 is SEHNR and CDR2 is FQNEAQ (reference sequence). This CDR3 has 17 amino acids.

This chain joins TRBV9 and TRBJ2-7; possibly TRBD1 for D (6 bases). This CDR3 is 13 amino acids long. The V end was cut by 1 base, the J end by 5 bases, with 10 bases between. CDR1 is SGDLS and CDR2 is YYNGEE in the germline V gene. The CDR3 nucleotides are TGTGCCAGCAGCGTAACAGGGTCCCACGAGCAGTACTTC. Translating it yields CASSVTGSHEQYF.

CDR3 DNA sequence: TGCGCCAGCAGCTTACCATTCCGCGCAGATACGCAGTATTTT. This translates into CASSLPFRADTQYF. This chain joins TRBV5-1 and TRBJ2-3; D is unclear. Germline V gives CDR1 SGHRS, CDR2 YFSETQ. The CDR3 contains 14 residues. The germline V and J ends were trimmed by 2 bases and 4 bases, with 11 bases remaining between them.

In DNA, the CDR3 is TGTGCCAGCAGTTCCCGGTCTGGGGGCAATAATGAAAAACTGTTTTTT. This encodes CASSSRSGGNNEKLFF. This sequence joins TRBV28 and TRBJ1-4; TRBD1 is a possible D gene (6 bases). Germline lookup yields CDR1 MDHEN and CDR2 SYDVKM. Trimming removed 4 bases from V and 4 bases from J, with 16 bases in between. This CDR3 has 16 residues.

The chain carries TRBV27 and TRBJ1-1; 7 nucleotides align to TRBD1. The germline V gene encodes CDR1 MNHEY and CDR2 SMNVEV (reference sequence). Trimming removed 9 bases from V and 1 base from J; junction bases left unmatched: 8. There are 14 residues in the CDR3. The CDR3 loop is CASLTGQGNTEAFF. DNA of the CDR3: TGTGCCAGTCTGACAGGGCAAGGGAACACTGAAGCTTTCTTT.

This clone was counted a few times. V usage is TRBV11-2 and J usage is TRBJ2-7; the D gene is possibly TRBD1 (6 bases). Trimming took off 5 bases at V and 0 bases at J, with 14 bases between the two ends. The germline V gene encodes CDR1 SGHAT and CDR2 FQNNGV. This CDR3 region has 15 residues. In nucleotides, the CDR3 is TGTGCCAGCAGCCGCTACCGGGACATCTCCTACGAGCAGTACTTC. As protein: CASSRYRDISYEQYF.

The chain recombines TRBV6-6 with TRBJ2-7, with 7 nucleotides matching TRBD1. Germline CDR1 and CDR2: MNHNY and SVGAGI (reference sequence). Germline trimming cut 6 bases from V and 2 bases from J; bases unmatched to any gene: 4. The CDR3 consists of 13 residues. CDR3 region: CASSPTGAYEQYF. The CDR3 nucleotides read TGTGCCAGCAGCCCTACAGGGGCCTACGAGCAGTACTTC.

This clone was observed a handful of times. As DNA, the CDR3 is TGTGCCAGCTCTGGGGCAGACTATGGCTACACCTTC. Protein product: CASSGADYGYTF. The V gene is TRBV18, the J gene TRBJ1-2, with D possibly being TRBD1 (5 bases). The germline V gene encodes CDR1 KGHSH and CDR2 LQKENI. CDR3 length: 12 amino acids. V was cut by 6 bases and J by 3 bases, with 8 bases left in between. Full variable domain (outside the CDR3, taken from reference TRBV18 and TRBJ1-2): NAGVMQNPRHLVRRRGQEARLRCSPMKGHSHVYWYRQLPEEGLKFMVYLQKENIIDESGMPKERFSAEFPKEGPSILRIQQVVRGDSAAYFCASSGADYGYTFGSGTRLTVV.

This clone has just a few counts. This sequence joins TRBV6-5 and TRBJ1-4; maybe TRBD1 (5 bases). CDR3 length: 16 residues. Trimming cost V 0 bases and J 6 bases, with 14 bases left between them. In germline, CDR1 is MNHEY, CDR2 SVGAGI. The CDR3 loop is CASSYSNIGGDEKLFF. In DNA, the CDR3 is TGTGCCAGCAGTTACTCGAATATCGGGGGGGATGAAAAACTGTTTTTT.

The chain employs TRBV30 and TRBJ1-3; D is ambiguous. Deletions cut 1 base from V and 0 bases from J, with 4 bases between. Germline V gene lookup returns CDR1 GTSNPN and CDR2 SVGIG (reference sequence). The CDR3 spans 13 residues. The CDR3 sequence is CAWSAHSGNTIYF. Here the CDR3 DNA reads TGTGCCTGGAGTGCCCACTCTGGAAACACCATATATTTT.

The chain carries TRBV11-2 and TRBJ2-3; possibly TRBD1 for D (5 bases). The CDR3 is 14 amino acids. CDR1 SGHAT and CDR2 FQNNGV come from the germline V gene. Trimming pared 3 bases from V and 0 bases from J, leaving 7 bases between. CDR3 in DNA: TGTGCCAGCAGCTTGGACATAAGCACAGATACGCAGTATTTT. It translates to CASSLDISTDTQYF. The full variable domain, its missing parts supplied by reference TRBV11-2 and TRBJ2-3, is EAGVAQSPRYKIIEKRQSVAFWCNPISGHATLYWYQQILGQGPKLLIQFQNNGVVDDSQLPKDRFSAERLKGVDSTLKIQPAKLEDSAVYLCASSLDISTDTQYFGPGTRLTVL.

This clone has a handful of counts. The rearrangement links TRBV5-1 to TRBJ2-2, with D tentatively TRBD2 (6 bases). V was cut by 0 bases and J by 6 bases, with 12 bases left in between. The CDR3 extends over 15 amino acids. From germline, CDR1 is SGHRS and CDR2 YFSETQ. The DNA for the CDR3 is TGCGCCAGCAGCTTGGTTGCGGGGAGGTCCGGGGAGCTGTTTTTT. This encodes CASSLVAGRSGELFF.

This chain joins TRBV4-3 and TRBJ2-1, with 10 bases aligning to TRBD1. The V segment lost 4 bases and the J segment 12 bases; nucleotides outside the gene matches: 9. The CDR3 has 14 residues. Per germline, CDR1 LGHNA and CDR2 YSLEER. CDR3: CASSRGQGELGQFF. In nucleotides, the CDR3 is TGCGCCAGCAGCCGAGGACAGGGGGAACTTGGGCAGTTCTTC.

About this clone itself: The sample carries other DNA sequences with the same CDR3. This sequence joins TRBV28 and TRBJ2-7, with D hard to call. Germline lookup yields CDR1 MDHEN and CDR2 SYDVKM. This CDR3 is 11 amino acids long. Trimming shortened V by 5 bases and J by 0 bases, and 2 bases separated the two germline ends. The CDR3 DNA sequence: TGTGCCAGCAGTCGCTCCTACGAGCAGTACTTC. Its translation: CASSRSYEQYF.

This chain joins TRBV9 and TRBJ2-5; TRBD1 might be the D (5 bases). Trimming stripped 8 bases from V and 1 base from J, with 15 bases between. This CDR3 contains 14 residues. The V gene's germline CDR1 is SGDLS and CDR2 YYNGEE. Here the CDR3 reads CARPRARAQETQYF. CDR3 in DNA: TGTGCCAGACCCCGGGCCAGGGCCCAAGAGACCCAGTACTTC.

This sequence joins TRBV4-1 and TRBJ2-7; D perhaps matches TRBD1 (5 bases). Per the germline V gene, CDR1 is MGHRA and CDR2 is YSYEKL. Trimming stripped 4 bases from V and 0 bases from J, with 25 bases between. The CDR3 runs to 19 residues. The CDR3: CASSPCPPRQGTSSYEQYF. The CDR3 DNA follows: TGCGCCAGCAGCCCCTGCCCCCCCCGCCAGGGTACGAGCTCCTACGAGCAGTACTTC.

This clone was observed once. The V gene is TRBV30, the J gene TRBJ2-2, with D perhaps TRBD1 (5 bases). The CDR3 contains 14 residues. Per the germline V gene, CDR1 is GTSNPN and CDR2 is SVGIG (reference sequence). V was cut by 1 base and J by 3 bases, with 9 bases left in between. The CDR3 DNA follows: TGTGCCTGGAGTGCCAGGGCGGACACCGGGGAGCTGTTTTTT. Translation: CAWSARADTGELFF.

The chain is built from TRBV7-6 and TRBJ1-2; maybe TRBD1 (6 bases). Per the germline V gene, CDR1 is SGHVS and CDR2 is FNYEAQ. V lost 2 bases, J lost 7 bases, and 11 bases lay in between. The CDR3 has 13 residues. The CDR3 region is CASSLSDRFGYTF. The CDR3 DNA is TGTGCCAGCAGCTTATCCGACAGGTTTGGCTACACCTTC.

Here the CDR3 DNA reads TGCGCCAGCAGCCTGGGACAGTCCTACGAGCAGTACTTC. Amino acid sequence: CASSLGQSYEQYF. V and J are TRBV4-3 and TRBJ2-7; 7 bases match TRBD1. With 4 bases clipped from V and 1 base from J, the junction kept 1 base outside the gene matches. There are 13 residues in the CDR3. Germline V lookup: CDR1 LGHNA, CDR2 YSLEER.